The next 29 T cell receptor beta chains were all read from a single sample in a study of technical replicates of blood from a few donors. TCRdb's copy holds only in-frame clones and misses some; the assay was immunoSEQ multiplex PCR. The table includes approximately 50,000 clones, 90% to 96% detected once. Sequencing used T cells isolated from PBMCs. The receptor source for this set is a human donor in good health.

The V and J genes are TRBV30 and TRBJ1-2; 8 nucleotides agree with TRBD1. Losses at the gene ends were 1 base for V and 6 bases for J; bases not matched to a gene: 1. This CDR3 is 12 amino acids long. CDR1 GTSNPN and CDR2 SVGIG come from the germline V gene (reference sequence). The CDR3 here is CAWSETGDGYTF. The CDR3 DNA reads TGTGCCTGGAGTGAGACAGGGGATGGCTACACCTTC.

CDR3 loop: CASSLAGLPAKYF. CDR3 bases: TGTGCCAGCAGCCTAGCGGGACTGCCTGCCAAGTACTTC. The chain recombines TRBV5-6 with TRBJ2-7; 9 positions agree with TRBD2. Germline trimming cut 4 bases from V and 11 bases from J; bases unmatched to any gene: 10. CDR1 SGHDT and CDR2 YYEEEE come from the germline V gene. This CDR3 contains 13 residues. The complete variable domain, with remaining parts taken from reference TRBV5-6 and TRBJ2-7, reads DAGVTQSPTHLIKTRGQQVTLRCSPKSGHDTVSWYQQALGQGPQFIFQYYEEEERQRGNFPDRFSGHQFPNYSSELNVNALLLGDSALYLCASSLAGLPAKYFGPGTRLTVT.

This clone showed up just once. The rearrangement joins TRBV7-9 to TRBJ2-7, with 14 bases aligning to TRBD2. The CDR3 covers 16 residues. Unmatched junction bases numbered 8, after V lost 6 bases and J lost 4 bases. CDR1 and CDR2 from the germline V gene are SEHNR and FQNEAQ (reference sequence). CDR3 region: CASRGTSGRVGYEQYF. CDR3 nucleotide sequence: TGTGCCAGCAGGGGGACTAGCGGGAGAGTGGGGTACGAGCAGTACTTC.

V gene TRBV7-9 combines with J gene TRBJ2-1; no clear D gene. The CDR3 runs 15 residues. The V end lost 4 bases, the J end lost 0 bases, and 10 bases lay between the germline ends. Germline V gene sequence: CDR1 SEHNR, CDR2 FQNEAQ (reference sequence). DNA of the CDR3: TGTGCCAGCAGCTCGAGACTCGTCTCCTACAATGAGCAGTTCTTC. Protein product: CASSSRLVSYNEQFF. Based on the CDR3 plus reference TRBV7-9 and TRBJ2-1, the full variable domain is DTGVSQNPRHKITKRGQNVTFRCDPISEHNRLYWYRQTLGQGPEFLTYFQNEAQLEKSRLLSDRFSAERPKGSFSTLEIQRTEQGDSAMYLCASSSRLVSYNEQFFGPGTRLTVL.

The chain employs TRBV6-4 and TRBJ1-2, with a possible D match to TRBD1 (6 bases). The ends were cut back, 3 bases at V and 8 bases at J, with 19 bases in the middle. Germline CDR1 is MRHNA and CDR2 is SNTAGT. The CDR3 length is 15 residues. The CDR3 loop is CASSEKQGPRWGYTF. The CDR3 bases are TGTGCCAGCAGTGAGAAACAGGGTCCTCGGTGGGGCTACACCTTC.

CDR3 protein: CASSQDFSYEQYF. The CDR3 coding sequence is TGCGCCAGCAGCCAGGACTTTTCCTACGAGCAGTACTTC. This chain uses TRBV4-1 with TRBJ2-7; D might be TRBD2 (5 bases). Deletions cut 3 bases from V and 1 base from J, with 7 bases between. The CDR3 is made up of 13 amino acids. Germline V gene data show CDR1 as MGHRA and CDR2 as YSYEKL.

This clone showed up just once. This chain uses TRBV10-1 with TRBJ1-5; 11 bases align to TRBD1. Losses at the gene ends were 6 bases for V and 2 bases for J; bases not matched to a gene: 15. This CDR3 region has 19 residues. The germline V gene has CDR1 WNHNN and CDR2 SYGVQD (reference sequence). The chain's CDR3 is CASRTGTGGTLSGNQPQHF. CDR3 DNA: TGCGCCAGCAGGACTGGGACAGGGGGTACCCTGAGCGGCAATCAGCCCCAGCATTTT.

V and J are TRBV5-6 and TRBJ2-2, with TRBD2 as a possible D gene (6 bases). Germline values: CDR1 SGHDT, CDR2 YYEEEE. V lost 3 bases and J lost 4, with 10 bases in between. CDR3 length: 14 residues. CDR3 sequence reads: CASSSGLGTGELFF. The CDR3 DNA is TGTGCCAGCAGCTCGGGACTCGGCACCGGGGAGCTGTTTTTT. The complete variable domain, with remaining parts taken from reference TRBV5-6 and TRBJ2-2, reads DAGVTQSPTHLIKTRGQQVTLRCSPKSGHDTVSWYQQALGQGPQFIFQYYEEEERQRGNFPDRFSGHQFPNYSSELNVNALLLGDSALYLCASSSGLGTGELFFGEGSRLTVL.

The genes are TRBV5-6 and TRBJ2-2, with 7 bases matching TRBD2. The germline V gene has CDR1 SGHDT and CDR2 YYEEEE. The CDR3 runs to 14 residues. V lost 2 bases to trimming and J lost 6 bases; unmatched junction nucleotides: 4. CDR3 sequence: CASSLSAGSGELFF. The CDR3 coding sequence is TGTGCCAGCAGCTTATCAGCGGGATCCGGGGAGCTGTTTTTT.

This chain links TRBV6-4 with TRBJ2-7; D may be TRBD2 (6 bases). Germline-derived CDR1 and CDR2 are MRHNA and SNTAGT. The V gene lost 3 bases and the J gene lost 2 bases, with 11 bases spanning the gap. The CDR3 covers 14 residues. The CDR3 DNA sequence: TGTGCCAGCAGTGAGGTGGGAGGTCCCTACGAGCAGTACTTC. It specifies CASSEVGGPYEQYF.

This chain uses TRBV25-1 with TRBJ2-7; D gene unclear. In germline, CDR1 is MGHDK, CDR2 SYGVNS. Trimming cost V 4 bases and J 4 bases, with 8 bases left between them. The CDR3 sequence is 12 residues long. Here the CDR3 DNA reads TGTGCCAGCAGTGCTGACATTTACGAGCAGTACTTC. This sequence encodes CASSADIYEQYF.

The rearrangement uses TRBV28 and TRBJ1-4; no reliable D call. This CDR3 is built from 14 residues. Germline CDR1 MDHEN, CDR2 SYDVKM. V shed 5 bases and J shed 4 bases, with 11 bases lying between them. In nucleotides, the CDR3 is TGTGCCAGCAGTGAGACGGACTATAATGAAAAACTGTTTTTT. This encodes CASSETDYNEKLFF.

The chain has TRBV7-9 and TRBJ2-7; 14 bases are a match to TRBD2. The CDR3 has 15 amino acids. The germline gives CDR1 SEHNR, CDR2 FQNEAQ (reference sequence). The ends lost 5 bases at V and 2 bases at J; junction bases unmatched: 2. This CDR3 reads CASSQTSGRAYEQYF. In DNA, the CDR3 is TGTGCCAGCAGCCAGACTAGCGGGAGGGCCTACGAGCAGTACTTC.

The CDR3 loop is CASSDGQGGEKLFF. CDR3 nucleotide sequence: TGTGCCAGCAGCGACGGACAGGGTGGAGAAAAACTGTTTTTT. This rearrangement joins TRBV11-2 to TRBJ1-4, with TRBD1 identical over 8 bases. The CDR3 is 14 residues long. V lost 5 bases and J lost 8; bases outside the gene matches: 7. Germline loops: CDR1 SGHAT, CDR2 FQNNGV.

The rearrangement joins TRBV4-2 to TRBJ2-2, with TRBD2 identical over 9 bases. This CDR3 is built from 17 residues. J lost 3 bases, V lost 0 bases, and 5 bases had no gene match. Germline CDR1 is LGHNA and CDR2 is YNFKEQ. The CDR3 nucleotides are TGTGCCAGCAGCCAAGAGGCTAGCGGGATTTACACCGGGGAGCTGTTTTTT. Protein sequence: CASSQEASGIYTGELFF.

The rearrangement links TRBV4-3 to TRBJ2-5; D is unresolved. From germline, CDR1 is LGHNA and CDR2 YSLEER. The CDR3 runs 15 residues. V was shortened by 0 bases and J by 1 base, with 9 bases between the two germline ends. In DNA form, the CDR3 reads TGCGCCAGCAGCCAAGATCTACAGTTCCAAGAGACCCAGTACTTC. Its translation is CASSQDLQFQETQYF.

V gene TRBV2 combines with J gene TRBJ2-1; TRBD1 might be the D (6 bases). This CDR3 has 12 amino acids. Trimming removed 5 bases from V and 6 bases from J, with 8 bases in between. Germline lookup yields CDR1 SNHLY and CDR2 FYNNEI. The chain's CDR3 is CASSSGVNEQFF. CDR3 coding DNA: TGTGCCAGCAGTTCAGGGGTCAATGAGCAGTTCTTC.

This chain connects TRBV30 to TRBJ2-1; D possibly corresponds to TRBD1 (5 bases). The CDR3 length is 14 residues. Germline V lookup: CDR1 GTSNPN, CDR2 SVGIG (reference sequence). Trimming stripped 2 bases from V and 4 bases from J, with 12 bases between. The DNA of the CDR3 is TGTGCCTGGAGTTTTACAGGCTTTTACAATGAGCAGTTCTTC. Translation: CAWSFTGFYNEQFF.

This sequence joins TRBV7-9 and TRBJ2-3; no firm D call. The length of the CDR3 is 13 residues. The germline V gene encodes CDR1 SEHNR and CDR2 FQNEAQ (reference sequence). Trimming shortened V by 3 bases and J by 3 bases, and 7 bases separated the two germline ends. The CDR3 nucleotides read TGTGCCAGCAGCTTGCTAGTGACAGATACGCAGTATTTT. Amino acid sequence: CASSLLVTDTQYF.

The chain links TRBV6-5 to TRBJ2-1; D is uncertain. The CDR3 is 15 amino acids. CDR1 and CDR2 from the germline V gene are MNHEY and SVGAGI. Trimming took 0 bases from V and 4 from J, leaving 10 bases between them. CDR3 amino acids: CASSYSSPHYNEQFF. The CDR3, as DNA: TGTGCCAGCAGTTACTCCTCCCCACATTACAATGAGCAGTTCTTC.

The chain is built from TRBV6-1 and TRBJ1-5, with 7 bases matching TRBD1. The germline V gene has CDR1 MNHNS and CDR2 SASEGT. Germline trimming cut 0 bases from V and 11 bases from J; bases unmatched to any gene: 10. This CDR3 has 15 amino acids. DNA for the CDR3: TGTGCCAGCAGTGAAGCGGAGGGGGCACGAGGGACCCAGCATTTT. Its translation is CASSEAEGARGTQHF.

The chain employs TRBV5-8 and TRBJ2-7; 8 bases match TRBD2. Germline CDR1 reads SGHTS; CDR2 reads YDEGEE. The V segment lost 6 bases and the J segment 2 bases; nucleotides outside the gene matches: 10. The CDR3 consists of 15 residues. The CDR3 DNA reads as TGTGCCAGCATACCACCAGCGGGGGCCCCCTACGAGCAGTACTTC. Residues: CASIPPAGAPYEQYF.

This chain connects TRBV7-6 to TRBJ2-3; 7 bases fit TRBD1. The CDR3 is made up of 20 amino acids. Germline-derived CDR1 and CDR2 are SGHVS and FNYEAQ. V lost 4 bases to trimming and J lost 0 bases; unmatched junction nucleotides: 19. DNA for the CDR3: TGTGCCAGCAGCTCGCCTGAACTAATTACAGGGGAAGAGAGCACAGATACGCAGTATTTT. Its translation is CASSSPELITGEESTDTQYF. The variable domain in full, with the rest retrieved from reference TRBV7-6 and TRBJ2-3, is GAGVSQSPRYKVTKRGQDVALRCDPISGHVSLYWYRQALGQGPEFLTYFNYEAQQDKSGLPNDRFSAERPEGSISTLTIQRTEQRDSAMYRCASSSPELITGEESTDTQYFGPGTRLTVL.

This rearrangement joins TRBV27 to TRBJ2-7, with D perhaps TRBD2 (5 bases). Deletions cut 6 bases from V and 7 bases from J, with 19 bases between. Germline CDR1 MNHEY, CDR2 SMNVEV (reference sequence). There are 14 residues in the CDR3. The CDR3 DNA sequence: TGTGCCAGCAGGGCGGGCTCTCAAAACAATGAGCAGTACTTC. Translated: CASRAGSQNNEQYF.

This clone was picked up one time. The V and J genes are TRBV11-2 and TRBJ2-3; 9 positions agree with TRBD2. Germline V gene lookup returns CDR1 SGHAT and CDR2 FQNNGV. The CDR3 is made up of 16 amino acids. V lost 1 base to trimming and J lost 2 bases; unmatched junction nucleotides: 4. The CDR3 sequence is CASSLGLAEPTDTQYF. CDR3 coding DNA: TGTGCCAGCAGCTTAGGACTAGCGGAACCCACAGATACGCAGTATTTT.

The chain recombines TRBV7-9 with TRBJ2-5; 7 bases map to TRBD1. J was trimmed by 1 base and V by 5 bases; bases with no gene match: 13. The germline V gene has CDR1 SEHNR and CDR2 FQNEAQ (reference sequence). This CDR3 region has 17 residues. The CDR3 region has the DNA TGTGCCAGCAGCCCCCCTTACATACAGGGGCCCCAAGAGACCCAGTACTTC. Protein sequence: CASSPPYIQGPQETQYF. The full variable domain, in which reference TRBV7-9 and TRBJ2-5 provide the parts outside the CDR3, is DTGVSQNPRHKITKRGQNVTFRCDPISEHNRLYWYRQTLGQGPEFLTYFQNEAQLEKSRLLSDRFSAERPKGSFSTLEIQRTEQGDSAMYLCASSPPYIQGPQETQYFGPGTRLLVL.

This chain uses TRBV5-1 with TRBJ2-7, with 8 bases identical to TRBD2. CDR3 size: 15 residues. The ends lost 0 bases at V and 5 bases at J; junction bases unmatched: 7. Germline V gene data show CDR1 as SGHRS and CDR2 as YFSETQ. The CDR3 reads CASSLASAGVDEQYF. In nucleotides, the CDR3 is TGCGCCAGCAGCTTGGCGTCAGCGGGAGTGGACGAGCAGTACTTC.

The chain recombines TRBV5-6 with TRBJ2-7, with 9 bases aligning to TRBD1. Trimming removed 4 bases from V and 3 bases from J; junction bases left unmatched: 5. This CDR3 is 14 amino acids long. The germline CDR1 and CDR2 sequences are SGHDT and YYEEEE. DNA for the CDR3: TGTGCCAGCAGCCCGGGGACAGGGAACTACGAGCAGTACTTC. Residues: CASSPGTGNYEQYF.

V gene TRBV4-1 combines with J gene TRBJ2-3; 9 nucleotides line up with TRBD1. In germline, CDR1 is MGHRA, CDR2 YSYEKL. V shed 1 base and J 3 bases; nucleotides not matched to a gene: 5. CDR3 length: 16 residues. CDR3 coding DNA: TGCGCCAGCAGCCAAGTAGGGACAGGGCTAACAGATACGCAGTATTTT. This sequence encodes CASSQVGTGLTDTQYF.